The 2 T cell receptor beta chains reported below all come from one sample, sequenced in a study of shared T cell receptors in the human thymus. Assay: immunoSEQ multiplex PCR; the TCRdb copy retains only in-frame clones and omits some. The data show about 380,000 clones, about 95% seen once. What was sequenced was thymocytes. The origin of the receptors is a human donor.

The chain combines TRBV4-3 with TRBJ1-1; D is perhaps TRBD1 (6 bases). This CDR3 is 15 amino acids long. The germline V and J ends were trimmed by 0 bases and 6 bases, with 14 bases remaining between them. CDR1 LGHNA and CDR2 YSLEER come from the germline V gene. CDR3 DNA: TGCGCCAGCAGCCAAGAACCAGGGGCATTCCCTGAAGCTTTCTTT. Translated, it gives CASSQEPGAFPEAFF.

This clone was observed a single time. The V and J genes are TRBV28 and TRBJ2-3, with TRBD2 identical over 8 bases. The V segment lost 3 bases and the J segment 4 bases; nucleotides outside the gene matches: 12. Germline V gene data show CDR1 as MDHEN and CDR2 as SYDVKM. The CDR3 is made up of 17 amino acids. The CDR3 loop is CASSFVLGLVPPDTQYF. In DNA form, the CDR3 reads TGTGCCAGCAGTTTCGTCCTGGGACTAGTACCCCCAGATACGCAGTATTTT. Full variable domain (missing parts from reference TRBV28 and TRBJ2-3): DVKVTQSSRYLVKRTGEKVFLECVQDMDHENMFWYRQDPGLGLRLIYFSYDVKMKEKGDIPEGYSVSREKKERFSLILESASTNQTSMYLCASSFVLGLVPPDTQYFGPGTRLTVL.